This T cell receptor beta chain was recorded in a study of read filtering for tumor transcriptome and immune sequencing. The overall study: Mean patient age was around 66 years, range roughly 45 to 85; some 17 male, 14 female.

Study-wide findings and caveats: Dropping single-read clonotypes raised IR-seq and RNA-seq shared-clonotype correlation. RNA-seq captured clonotypes less deeply and reliably than IR-seq.

This clonotype was found many times. Its antigen remains unidentified. Molecular barcoded adaptors covering alpha/delta and beta/gamma chains were used on roughly 370 ng RNA. From the reads, TCRdb called clonotypes with MiXCR, one entry per CDR3 protein. Of over 80,000 distinct CDR3 sequences in the sample, approximately 13% are singletons; the top ten hold about 15%. The trim removed 6 bases at V and 6 bases at J, leaving 8 bases unmatched. CDR1 is DFQATT and CDR2 is SNEGSKA in the germline V gene (reference sequence). This CDR3 has 13 residues. This chain links TRBV20-1 with TRBJ2-5; 9 bases align to TRBD1. The sequence derives from a donor aged 40 or older with multiple myeloma. Sequencing input: a population of CD138-negative cells sorted from bone marrow. The CDR3 coding sequence is TGCAGTGCCCCCGGGACAGGGAAAAAGACCCAGTACTTC. Amino acids: CSAPGTGKKTQYF.